Listed below are T cell receptor beta chains from one sample, sequenced in a study of blood T cell repertoires in COVID-19. The method was immunoSEQ multiplex PCR; TCRdb's version includes in-frame clones alone and lacks a portion of them. The sample lists roughly 32,000 clones; 85% to 90% were seen once. Sequencing was done on a sample of peripheral blood. The receptors stem from a man aged 55 to 70 with active or convalescent COVID-19. The CDR3 runs from the conserved cysteine through the conserved F or W. D genes are given only for firm matches. Where a row states a size, it is once, few, many or the class of an expanded clone; other rows omit it.

J gene,clone size,D gene,V gene,CDR3 protein,CDR3 DNA
TRBJ1-1,NA,NA,TRBV19,CASSSRDTPNTEAFF,TGTGCCAGTAGTAGCCGGGACACCCCAAACACTGAAGCTTTCTTT
TRBJ2-2,once,TRBD2,TRBV6-2/TRBV6-3,CASSYARSGRAITGELFF,TGTGCCAGCAGTTATGCCCGTAGCGGGAGGGCCATAACCGGGGAGCTGTTTTTT
TRBJ2-3,once,NA,TRBV7-2,CASSFFLGGTSTDTQYF,TGTGCCAGCAGCTTTTTTCTGGGTGGGACTAGCACAGATACGCAGTATTTT
TRBJ1-1,NA,NA,TRBV3-1/TRBV3-2,CASSQGAGAWTEAFF,TGTGCCAGCAGCCAAGGGGCGGGGGCGTGGACTGAAGCTTTCTTT
TRBJ2-1,NA,NA,TRBV15,CATSREGRNYNEQFF,TGTGCCACCAGCAGAGAGGGGCGGAACTACAATGAGCAGTTCTTC
TRBJ1-2,NA,NA,TRBV5-1,CASSLGPGNGYTF,TGCGCCAGCAGCTTGGGGCCGGGAAATGGCTACACCTTC
TRBJ2-5,once,NA,TRBV3-1/TRBV3-2,CATKGISGGGRKETQYF,TGTGCCACTAAGGGGATCTCCGGGGGAGGAAGAAAAGAGACCCAGTACTTC
TRBJ2-2,NA,TRBD2,TRBV9,CASSVKTSGGELFF,TGTGCCAGCAGCGTCAAAACTAGCGGCGGGGAGCTGTTTTTT
TRBJ2-2,NA,NA,TRBV10-1,CANPGFGELFF,TGCGCCAATCCAGGGTTCGGGGAGCTGTTTTTT
TRBJ1-4,NA,TRBD1,TRBV15,CATSGGLGQGNEKLFF,TGTGCCACCAGCGGTGGATTGGGACAGGGGAATGAAAAACTGTTTTTT
TRBJ2-3,once,TRBD1,TRBV7-7,CASSPRTGITDTQYF,TGTGCCAGCAGTCCTCGGACAGGGATCACAGATACGCAGTATTTT